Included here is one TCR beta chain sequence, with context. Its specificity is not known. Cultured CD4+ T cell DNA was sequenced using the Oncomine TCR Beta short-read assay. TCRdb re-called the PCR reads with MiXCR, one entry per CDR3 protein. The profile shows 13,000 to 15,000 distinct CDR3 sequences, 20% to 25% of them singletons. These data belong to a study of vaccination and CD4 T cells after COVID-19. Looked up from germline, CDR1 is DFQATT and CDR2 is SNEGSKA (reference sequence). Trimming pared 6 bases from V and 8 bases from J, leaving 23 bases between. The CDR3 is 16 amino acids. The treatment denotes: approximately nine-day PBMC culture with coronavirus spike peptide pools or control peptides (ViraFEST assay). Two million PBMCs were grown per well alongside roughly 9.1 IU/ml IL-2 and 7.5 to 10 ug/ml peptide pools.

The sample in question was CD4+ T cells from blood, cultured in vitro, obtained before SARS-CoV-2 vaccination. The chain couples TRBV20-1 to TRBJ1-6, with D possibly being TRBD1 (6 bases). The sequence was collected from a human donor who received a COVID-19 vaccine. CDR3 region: CSASITGRGLDSPLHF. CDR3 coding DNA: TGCAGTGCCTCCATTACCGGGCGGGGGCTGGATTCACCCCTCCACTTT.